This T cell receptor (beta chain) was sequenced during a study of PD-1 blockade in mismatch repair-deficient tumors. The CDR3 runs to 15 residues. V lost 0 bases and J lost 5; bases outside the gene matches: 2. Per germline, CDR1 SEHNR and CDR2 FQNEAQ (reference sequence). Sequencing used immunoSEQ multiplex PCR; TCRdb keeps in-frame clones, though not all of them. The sample includes about 34,000 clones, approximately 80% of them seen just once. The genes are TRBV7-9 and TRBJ2-7; 12 bases fit TRBD1. This material consisted of PBMCs, taken less than 7 weeks after starting pembrolizumab. This clonotype was sampled from an adult with mismatch repair-deficient cancer. CDR3 nucleotides: TGTGCCAGCAGCTTAGCAGGGACAGGGGGCGACGAGCAGTACTTC. Translation: CASSLAGTGGDEQYF.